This T cell receptor beta chain was captured by sequencing in a study of T cell repertoires in cytomegalovirus infection (dated by TCRdb to the late 2010s). Context from the whole study: The HLA type of each donor mattered for the analysis, because public TCR beta signatures pointed to carriage of CMV infection along with the matching HLA type.

On the study overall, not on this receptor specifically: The ex vivo response was dominated by HLA-C-restricted CMV-specific TCR beta clonotypes, which also provided the single most frequent clonotype in two of eight donors. In both this cohort and an independent cohort of several hundred donors, the cumulative frequency of public TCR beta family members distinguished carriers of CMV infection plus the relevant HLA type.

CDR1 DFQATT and CDR2 SNEGSKA are derived from the germline V gene (reference sequence). From cysteine to phenylalanine, the CDR3 is 18 amino acids long. The CDR3 DNA has 54 bases and is translated from base 1. Clipping removes 3 bases from V and 9 bases from J, with 24 as the unmatched junction base count. This clonotype was detected only a few times. Its cognate antigen has yet to be identified. It has no much larger one-base neighbor in the sample; base qualities were not kept. The instrument given in TCRdb is Illumina HiSeq 1500. TCRdb ran its own pipeline on the public reads, namely fastp trimming at Q25 and MiXCR clone calling, and kept in-frame beta chains. Every entry covers one CDR3 protein and lists the most common genes and DNA from its rows. For this sample there are 7,500 to 9,000 distinct CDR3 sequences; around 50% appear just once. The top ten hold over 60% of the sample.

The chain was built from TRBV20-1 and TRBJ2-3; the junction holds 7 bases that match TRBD1. Sequencing used PBMCs, sequenced either directly or after in vitro stimulation (not recorded which). The TCR was taken from a human donor in good health (CMV status not recorded). Some clones in this sample may be carry-over from other donors' samples. The DNA is TGCAGTGCTAGGCGACTACCATCGACAGGGAGCCCGCAGGAGACGCAGTATTTT. Its coded protein is CSARRLPSTGSPQETQYF.